These T cell receptor beta chains were read from a single sample in a study of T cell responses to AZD1222 COVID-19 vaccine. TCRdb's copy holds only in-frame clones and misses some; the assay was immunoSEQ multiplex PCR. Among fewer than 150,000 clones listed, 70% to 90% were seen once. This specimen was peripheral blood, taken on day 0 of AZD1222 vaccination. The receptor set was obtained from an adult in good health. The CDR3 runs from the conserved cysteine through the conserved F or W. The D gene is left open where the match is weak. Expanded clones get a size class; other rows say once, few or many, or leave the size out.

d_gene	j_gene	abundance	v_gene	CDR3nt	CDR3aa
NA	TRBJ1-5	few	TRBV20-1	TGCAGTGCTAATGACGGGACCTCTAATCCGCCCCAGCATTTT	CSANDGTSNPPQHF
NA	TRBJ1-1	NA	TRBV25-1	TGTGCCAGCAGTGAAGGGTGGGGAAGTGAAGCTTTCTTT	CASSEGWGSEAFF
NA	TRBJ2-7	NA	TRBV28	TGTGCCAGCAGCACAAGGTCCTACGAGCAGTACTTC	CASSTRSYEQYF
NA	TRBJ1-1	NA	TRBV6-5	TGTGCCAGCAGCCACGGCCGGGACACTGAAGCTTTCTTT	CASSHGRDTEAFF
NA	TRBJ2-7	once	TRBV27	TGTGCCAGCAGCCAGGGCCCCACCTACGAGCAGTACTTC	CASSQGPTYEQYF
TRBD1	TRBJ1-4	once	TRBV5-6	TGTGCCAGCAGCCCGTTGACAGGGTCGAATGAAAAACTGTTTTTT	CASSPLTGSNEKLFF
TRBD2	TRBJ2-5	NA	TRBV5-1	TGCGCCAGCAGCCCGACTAGCGTCGAAGAGACCCAGTACTTC	CASSPTSVEETQYF
NA	TRBJ1-1	once	TRBV6-5	TGTGCCAGCAGTCTTTTGGGCTATACTGAAGCTTTCTTT	CASSLLGYTEAFF
TRBD1	TRBJ1-3	NA	TRBV7-9	TGTGCCAGCAGCCGGACAGGGCCGGGTGGAAACACCATATATTTT	CASSRTGPGGNTIYF
TRBD2	TRBJ2-1	NA	TRBV11-2	TGTGCCAGCAGCTTACGAGCGGCTAGCGGGGCGAGCTCCTACAATGAGCAGTTCTTC	CASSLRAASGASSYNEQFF
NA	TRBJ1-1	NA	TRBV28	TGTGCCAGCAGTTTAAGGGGATCGGGTGAAGCTTTCTTT	CASSLRGSGEAFF
TRBD1	TRBJ2-7	NA	TRBV7-2	TGTGCCAGCAGCTCGGACAGGGGGGCCTACGAGCAGTACTTC	CASSSDRGAYEQYF
TRBD1	TRBJ1-1	NA	TRBV19	TGTGCCAGTAGTGAAACAGGGGCGAGCACTGAAGCTTTCTTT	CASSETGASTEAFF
NA	TRBJ2-5	NA	TRBV19	TGTGCCAGTAGACAGGGTCTTGAGGAAGAGACCCAGTACTTC	CASRQGLEEETQYF
NA	TRBJ2-2	NA	TRBV27	TGTGCCAGCAGTTTAAAACAGCCGCTCGGCTACACCGGGGAGCTGTTTTTT	CASSLKQPLGYTGELFF
TRBD2	TRBJ2-1	few	TRBV14	TGTGCCAGCAGCCAACAGCGGGGGCAGAGCTCCTACAATGAGCAGTTCTTC	CASSQQRGQSSYNEQFF
NA	TRBJ1-4	NA	TRBV7-9	TGTGCCAGCAGCTTAGCCTTGGCGGATGAAAAACTGTTTTTT	CASSLALADEKLFF
NA	TRBJ2-3	NA	TRBV6-4	TGTGCCAGCAGTGACGGGGACACAGATACGCAGTATTTT	CASSDGDTDTQYF
TRBD1	TRBJ2-1	NA	TRBV18	TGTGCCAGCTCACCAGGGACAGGGGCCTACAATGAGCAGTTCTTC	CASSPGTGAYNEQFF
TRBD1	TRBJ1-5	NA	TRBV18	TGTGCCAGCTCACCAAACAGGGGGGGCAATCAGCCCCAGCATTTT	CASSPNRGGNQPQHF
NA	TRBJ1-2	NA	TRBV6-5	TGTGCCAGCAGTTACTCCACCGTGACTCCTTATGGCTACACCTTC	CASSYSTVTPYGYTF
NA	TRBJ1-6	NA	TRBV7-9	TGTGCCAGCAGCTTGACAGAGTATAATTCACCCCTCCACTTT	CASSLTEYNSPLHF
NA	TRBJ1-4	NA	TRBV27	TGTGCCAGCTCATTTGGGGGTAGAAATGAAAAACTGTTTTTT	CASSFGGRNEKLFF
TRBD1	TRBJ1-5	once	TRBV3-1/TRBV3-2	TGTGCCAGCAGTTTCGGGACAGGGGGCAACCAGCCCCAGCATTTT	CASSFGTGGNQPQHF
NA	TRBJ2-2	NA	TRBV9	TGTGCCAGCAGCGTAATGGAGAACACCGGGGAGCTGTTTTTT	CASSVMENTGELFF
TRBD1	TRBJ1-2	NA	TRBV7-8	TGTGCCAGCAGCGAATTTGCCCAGACAGGGATTCTATGGGGCTACACCTTC	CASSEFAQTGILWGYTF
TRBD1	TRBJ1-2	NA	TRBV6-6	TGTGCCAGCAGTTACTCGAAGCAGGGGGACTATGGCTACACCTTC	CASSYSKQGDYGYTF
NA	TRBJ1-2	NA	TRBV7-9	TGTGCCAGCAGCCGACTGCCCGCTGGCTACACCTTC	CASSRLPAGYTF
TRBD1	TRBJ2-4	NA	TRBV7-9	TGTGCCAGCAGCTACGGAGGGGACAGGCACATTCAGTACTTC	CASSYGGDRHIQYF
NA	TRBJ2-1	NA	TRBV6-5	TGTGCCAGCAGTTATTCTGTGGGGACCCCTAAGGCTGAGCAGTTCTTC	CASSYSVGTPKAEQFF
NA	TRBJ2-1	NA	TRBV7-2	TGTGCCAGCAGCTCTGAGCAGAGGGGTGAGCAGTTCTTC	CASSSEQRGEQFF
TRBD1	TRBJ2-7	NA	TRBV12-3/TRBV12-4	TGTGCCAGCAGCCCGACAGGGGTAGGCGAGCAGTACTTC	CASSPTGVGEQYF
NA	TRBJ1-6	NA	TRBV7-2	TGTGCCAGCAGCCAGTTGGGGCTCTACTCCTATAATTCACCCCTCCACTTT	CASSQLGLYSYNSPLHF
TRBD2	TRBJ2-2	NA	TRBV5-1	TGCGCCAGCAGCTCCTCACTAGCGGGGGGAACCACCGGGGAGCTGTTTTTT	CASSSSLAGGTTGELFF
NA	TRBJ1-2	NA	TRBV4-2	TGTGCCAGCAGCCAAGATCAAGCAGCGCCGTATGGCTACACCTTC	CASSQDQAAPYGYTF
TRBD1	TRBJ2-7	NA	TRBV6-5	TGTGCCAGCAGTTTCCGGGACAGGGTGGAATTCCACGAGCAGTACTTC	CASSFRDRVEFHEQYF
NA	TRBJ2-7	once	TRBV14	TGTGCCAGCAGCCAAGTAAGGTCAGCCTACGAGCAGTACTTC	CASSQVRSAYEQYF
NA	TRBJ2-1	NA	TRBV6-2/TRBV6-3	TGTGCCAGCAGTGGAGGTTACAATGAGCAGTTCTTC	CASSGGYNEQFF
NA	TRBJ1-4	NA	TRBV18	TGTGCCAGCTCACCTAGGGGGGCAGATGAAAAACTGTTTTTT	CASSPRGADEKLFF
TRBD1	TRBJ1-2	NA	TRBV5-1	TGCGCCAGCAGCTTGGCCGCGACAGGGTCGGGGTCATATGGCTACACCTTC	CASSLAATGSGSYGYTF
NA	TRBJ2-1	NA	TRBV6-2/TRBV6-3	TGTGCCAGCAGTTCGTTCAGGGGCAATGAGCAGTTCTTC	CASSSFRGNEQFF
TRBD2	TRBJ2-3	NA	TRBV5-1	TGCGCCAGCAGCCGAGCGGGGGGACGAACAGATACGCAGTATTTT	CASSRAGGRTDTQYF
TRBD1	TRBJ1-4	once	TRBV19	TGTGCCAGTAGTCAAGGACAGGGGGCGATTGAAAAACTGTTTTTT	CASSQGQGAIEKLFF
NA	TRBJ1-2	NA	TRBV2	TGTGCCAGCAGTGAAGCGGCGGATGACTATGGCTACACCTTC	CASSEAADDYGYTF
TRBD1	TRBJ1-1	NA	TRBV11-2	TGTGCCAGCAGCTTGACACCCGCGGGACAGGGGGCGGGGAACACTGAAGCTTTCTTT	CASSLTPAGQGAGNTEAFF
NA	TRBJ2-2	NA	TRBV4-1	TGCGCCAGCAGCCCAAGACTTGATACCGGGGAGCTGTTTTTT	CASSPRLDTGELFF
NA	TRBJ1-5	NA	TRBV19	TGTGCCAGTACTGCGGGGTGGAATCAGCCCCAGCATTTT	CASTAGWNQPQHF
NA	TRBJ2-1	NA	TRBV10-3	TGTGCCATCGGTGGGACGGCCTACAATGAGCAGTTCTTC	CAIGGTAYNEQFF
NA	TRBJ1-6	NA	TRBV7-3	TGTGCCAGCCTGAGGGGGGGATATAATTCACCCCTCCACTTT	CASLRGGYNSPLHF
NA	TRBJ1-4	NA	TRBV15	TGTGCCACCAGCAGAGATGGGGGTAACGATGAAAAACTGTTTTTT	CATSRDGGNDEKLFF
TRBD1	TRBJ1-2	NA	TRBV10-3	TGTGCCATCAGTGTTGGGACAGCCTATGGCTACACCTTC	CAISVGTAYGYTF
NA	TRBJ1-5	once	TRBV7-2	TGTGCCAGCAGCTTAGGGGATCGGACAACCCAGCATTTT	CASSLGDRTTQHF
NA	TRBJ2-5	medium-sized	TRBV18	TGTGCCAGCTCGTCTGACGTGGGGCGTTCAGAGACCCAGTACTTC	CASSSDVGRSETQYF
NA	TRBJ1-1	NA	TRBV27	TGTGCCAGCAGTTTATCGGGGGGTGCTGAAGCTTTCTTT	CASSLSGGAEAFF
TRBD1	TRBJ1-2	once	TRBV28	TGTGCCAGCATACCGGACAGGCAAAGCTATGGCTACACCTTC	CASIPDRQSYGYTF